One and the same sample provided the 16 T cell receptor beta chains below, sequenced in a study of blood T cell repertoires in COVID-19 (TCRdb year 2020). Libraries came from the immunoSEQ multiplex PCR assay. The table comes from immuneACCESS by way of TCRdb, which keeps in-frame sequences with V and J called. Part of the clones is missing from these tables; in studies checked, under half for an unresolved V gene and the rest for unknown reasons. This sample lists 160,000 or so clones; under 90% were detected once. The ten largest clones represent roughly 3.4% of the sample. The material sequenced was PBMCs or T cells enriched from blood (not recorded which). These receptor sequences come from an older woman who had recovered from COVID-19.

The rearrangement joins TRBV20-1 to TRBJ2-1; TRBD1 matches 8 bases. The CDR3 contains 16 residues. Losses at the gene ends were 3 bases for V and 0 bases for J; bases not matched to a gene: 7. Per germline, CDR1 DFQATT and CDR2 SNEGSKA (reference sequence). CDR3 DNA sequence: TGCAGTGCTAGTTTGACAGGGGAGGCCTCCTACAATGAGCAGTTCTTC. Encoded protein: CSASLTGEASYNEQFF.

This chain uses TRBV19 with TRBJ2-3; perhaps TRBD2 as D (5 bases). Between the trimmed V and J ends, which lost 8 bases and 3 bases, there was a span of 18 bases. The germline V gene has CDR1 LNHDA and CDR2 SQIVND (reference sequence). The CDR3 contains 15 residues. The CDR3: CASSETNRGTDTQYF. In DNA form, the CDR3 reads TGTGCCAGTTCCGAGACGAACAGAGGGACAGATACGCAGTATTTT.

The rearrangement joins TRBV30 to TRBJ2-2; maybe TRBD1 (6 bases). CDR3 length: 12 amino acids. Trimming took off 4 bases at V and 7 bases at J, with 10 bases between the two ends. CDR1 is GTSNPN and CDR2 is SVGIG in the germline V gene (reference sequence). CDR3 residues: CAWTGVGGELFF. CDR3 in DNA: TGTGCCTGGACAGGGGTGGGCGGGGAGCTGTTTTTT.

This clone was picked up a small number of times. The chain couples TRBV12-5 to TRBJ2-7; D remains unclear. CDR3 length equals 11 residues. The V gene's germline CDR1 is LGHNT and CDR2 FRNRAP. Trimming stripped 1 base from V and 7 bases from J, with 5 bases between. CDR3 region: CASGLASEQYF. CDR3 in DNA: TGTGCTAGTGGTTTGGCCAGTGAGCAGTACTTC. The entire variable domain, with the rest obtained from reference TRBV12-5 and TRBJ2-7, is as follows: DARVTQTPRHKVTEMGQEVTMRCQPILGHNTVFWYRQTMMQGLELLAYFRNRAPLDDSGMPKDRFSAEMPDATLATLKIQPSEPRDSAVYFCASGLASEQYFGPGTRLTVT.

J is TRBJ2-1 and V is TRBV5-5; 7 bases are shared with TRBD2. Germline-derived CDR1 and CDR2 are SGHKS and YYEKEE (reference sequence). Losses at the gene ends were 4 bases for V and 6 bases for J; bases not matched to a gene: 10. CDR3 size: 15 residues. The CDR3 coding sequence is TGTGCCAGCAGCCAGGGACTAACCGAACTCAATGAGCAGTTCTTC. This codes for CASSQGLTELNEQFF.

The CDR3 coding sequence is TGTGCCAGCAGCCAAGGTCCGGGATACACCGGGGAGCTGTTTTTT. This gives the protein CASSQGPGYTGELFF. This sequence joins TRBV3-1 (or the pseudogene TRBV3-2) and TRBJ2-2; D might be TRBD2 (5 bases). Trimming took 1 base from V and 3 from J, leaving 9 bases between them. Germline loops: CDR1 LGHDT, CDR2 YNNKEL (reference sequence). The CDR3 is 15 amino acids.

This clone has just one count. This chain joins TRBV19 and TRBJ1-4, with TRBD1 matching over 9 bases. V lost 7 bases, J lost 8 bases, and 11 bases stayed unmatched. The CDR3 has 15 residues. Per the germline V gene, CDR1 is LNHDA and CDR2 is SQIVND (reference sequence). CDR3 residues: CASTPSGTGREKLFF. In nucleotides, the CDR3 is TGTGCCAGTACGCCGTCCGGGACAGGGAGAGAAAAACTGTTTTTT. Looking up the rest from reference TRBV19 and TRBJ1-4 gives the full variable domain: DGGITQSPKYLFRKEGQNVTLSCEQNLNHDAMYWYRQDPGQGLRLIYYSQIVNDFQKGDIAEGYSVSREKKESFPLTVTSAQKNPTAFYLCASTPSGTGREKLFFGSGTQLSVL.

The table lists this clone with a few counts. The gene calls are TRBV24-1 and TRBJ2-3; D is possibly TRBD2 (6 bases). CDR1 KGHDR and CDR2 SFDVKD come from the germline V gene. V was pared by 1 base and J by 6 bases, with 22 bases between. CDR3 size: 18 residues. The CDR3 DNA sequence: TGTGCCACCAGTGATTTCGGGGGAGAAAGCGGTTTAGACGATACGCAGTATTTT. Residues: CATSDFGGESGLDDTQYF.

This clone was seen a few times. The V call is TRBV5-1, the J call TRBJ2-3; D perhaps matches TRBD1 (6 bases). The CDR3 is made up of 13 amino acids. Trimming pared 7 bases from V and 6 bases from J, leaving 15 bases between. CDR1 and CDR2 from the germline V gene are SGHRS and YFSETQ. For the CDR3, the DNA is TGCGCCAGCCGGACAGAGAGTCCTGATACGCAGTATTTT. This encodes CASRTESPDTQYF.

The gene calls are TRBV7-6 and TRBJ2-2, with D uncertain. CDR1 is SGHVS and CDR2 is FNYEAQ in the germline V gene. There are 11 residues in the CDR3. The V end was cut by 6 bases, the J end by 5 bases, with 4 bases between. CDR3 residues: CASRRTGELFF. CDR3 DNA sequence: TGTGCCAGCAGGCGGACCGGGGAGCTGTTTTTT. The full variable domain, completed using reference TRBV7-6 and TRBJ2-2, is GAGVSQSPRYKVTKRGQDVALRCDPISGHVSLYWYRQALGQGPEFLTYFNYEAQQDKSGLPNDRFSAERPEGSISTLTIQRTEQRDSAMYRCASRRTGELFFGEGSRLTVL.

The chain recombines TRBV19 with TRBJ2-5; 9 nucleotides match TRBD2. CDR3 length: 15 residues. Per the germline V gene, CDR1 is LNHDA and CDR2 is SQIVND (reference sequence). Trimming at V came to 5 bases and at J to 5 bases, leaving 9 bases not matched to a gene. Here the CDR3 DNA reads TGTGCCAGTAGTCGGCGGGGGGGCCGCTGGGAGACCCAGTACTTC. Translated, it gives CASSRRGGRWETQYF.

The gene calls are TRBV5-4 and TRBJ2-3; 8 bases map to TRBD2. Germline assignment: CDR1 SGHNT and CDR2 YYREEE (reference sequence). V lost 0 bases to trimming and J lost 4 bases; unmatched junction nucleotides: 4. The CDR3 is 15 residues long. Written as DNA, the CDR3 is TGTGCCAGCAGCTTGGTAGTAGCGGGGTCAGATACGCAGTATTTT. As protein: CASSLVVAGSDTQYF.

DNA of the CDR3: TGTGCCAGCAGCTTAATTGACTCGGGGGCCCAGCATTTT. Translated: CASSLIDSGAQHF. The rearrangement links TRBV7-2 to TRBJ1-5, with D possibly matching TRBD1 (5 bases). Trimming shortened V by 2 bases and J by 11 bases, and 13 bases separated the two germline ends. There are 13 residues in the CDR3. Germline CDR1 and CDR2: SGHTA and FQGNSA.

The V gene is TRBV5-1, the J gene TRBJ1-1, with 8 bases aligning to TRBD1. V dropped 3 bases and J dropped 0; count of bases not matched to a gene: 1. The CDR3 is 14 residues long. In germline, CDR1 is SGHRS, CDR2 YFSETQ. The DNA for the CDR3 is TGCGCCAGCAGCTCGACAGGGGTGAACACTGAAGCTTTCTTT. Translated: CASSSTGVNTEAFF.

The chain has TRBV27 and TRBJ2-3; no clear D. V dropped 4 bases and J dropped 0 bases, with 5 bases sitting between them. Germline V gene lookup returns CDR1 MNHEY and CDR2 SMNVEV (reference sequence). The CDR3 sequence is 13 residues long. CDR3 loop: CASSSSSTDTQYF. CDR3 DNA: TGTGCCAGCAGTTCCTCTAGCACAGATACGCAGTATTTT.

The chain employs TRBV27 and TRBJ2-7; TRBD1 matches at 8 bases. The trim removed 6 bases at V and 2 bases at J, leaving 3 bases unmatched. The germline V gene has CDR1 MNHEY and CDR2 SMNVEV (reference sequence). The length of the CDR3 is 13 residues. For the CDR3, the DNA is TGTGCCAGCAGACAGGGGGGTACCTACGAGCAGTACTTC. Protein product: CASRQGGTYEQYF.